The present T cell receptor (beta chain) was sequenced within a study of shared clonotypes between healthy human individuals. Positively selected for CCR7, the CD45RO-negative cells used as naive CD8 cells excluded terminally differentiated effector memory CD45RA+ cells. This CDR3 is built from 15 residues. V lost 2 bases to trimming and J lost 0 bases, with 11 bases between them. Germline-derived CDR1 and CDR2 are SNHLY and FYNNEI. The repertoire was sequenced with immunoSEQ multiplex PCR; TCRdb's copy has only in-frame clones and lacks some. The sample lists about 2.1 million clones, around 95% occurring once.

This receptor was obtained from a man aged 18 to 30 in good health. Some clones in this sample may be carry-over from other donors' samples. This sequence joins TRBV2 and TRBJ2-7; D gene unclear. Source material: naive CD8+ T cells from PBMCs. The chain's CDR3 is CASSELPNPSYEQYF. In DNA form, the CDR3 reads TGTGCCAGCAGTGAATTGCCGAACCCCTCCTACGAGCAGTACTTC.